This T cell receptor (beta chain) was observed in a study of cytomegalovirus exposure and HLA in healthy donors. The wider study: An earlier analysis found 110 million or so unique TCR beta sequences from approximately 190 million T cells.

As to this clone: Its antigen is undetermined.

Study observations and caveats: Previously analyzed data showed that most TCR beta V segments were productive at a frequency of about 87% or about 30%. The study designated over 150 TCR beta chains cytomegalovirus-associated. Highly shared sequence variants in one cluster were likely a sequencing artifact.

Primers included in the PCR were 60 Vbeta and 13 Jbeta primers. Clones were read by immunoSEQ multiplex PCR, and TCRdb kept only the in-frame ones, dropping some. The repertoire table contains about 140,000 clones. V trimming: 1 base; J trimming: 1 base; junction bases outside the gene matches: 5. This CDR3 is built from 17 residues. Germline V gene sequence: CDR1 LGHNA, CDR2 YNFKEQ. The source is a male donor in good health and CMV-seronegative. This chain joins TRBV4-2 and TRBJ2-3; TRBD2 matches at 10 bases. Material for sequencing was PBMCs. The CDR3 DNA is TGTGCCAGCAGCCAAGCTAGGAGCGGGGGGGGCACAGATACGCAGTATTTT. Translation gives CASSQARSGGGTDTQYF.